This T cell receptor (beta chain) is from a study of cytomegalovirus exposure and HLA in healthy donors. Study-level results: Later genetic work tied a missense DCLRE1C variant to beta-chain V and J trimming.

This CDR3 is 15 amino acids long. With 1 base removed from V and 7 bases from J, the gap between germline ends came to 17 bases. Germline V gene data show CDR1 as GTSNPN and CDR2 as SVGIG (reference sequence). PCR used 60 Vbeta primers and 13 Jbeta primers. Using immunoSEQ multiplex PCR, the repertoire was profiled, and TCRdb retains in-frame clones only, with some absent. The data contain about 110,000 clones, 77% of them seen just once; the ten biggest clones take up 4.2%. Comment on this clone: Antigen unknown.

This chain connects TRBV30 to TRBJ1-5; the D gene is possibly TRBD1 (6 bases). The clonotype was recovered from a male donor in good health and CMV-seronegative. Sequences were obtained from PBMCs. As DNA, the CDR3 is TGTGCCTGGAGTGCCCGAGGGGGTATTTGGCAGCCCCAGCATTTT. It specifies CAWSARGGIWQPQHF.